The 21 T cell receptor beta chains given below trace back to one sample, sequenced in a study of patients and donors after allogeneic stem cell transplantation. TCRdb called the RT-PCR reads again in MiXCR, with one record for every CDR3 protein. The sample carries approximately 410,000 distinct CDR3 sequences, 16% recorded once. The source material was blood, either unsorted or a sorted T cell fraction (not recorded which). These receptors originate from a human donor who was either an allogeneic HSCT recipient or a stem cell or donor lymphocyte infusion donor (not recorded which). It is not recorded whose cells these are; they may come from a transplant donor.

The genes are TRBV11-2 and TRBJ1-1; D remains unclear. V was pared by 2 bases and J by 7 bases, with 11 bases between. The CDR3 covers 13 residues. Germline V CDR1 and CDR2: SGHAT, FQNNGV. The CDR3 loop is CASSLKGLDEAFF. CDR3 in DNA: TGTGCCAGCAGCTTAAAGGGTCTTGATGAAGCTTTCTTT.

The chain carries TRBV9 and TRBJ2-3, with TRBD2 matching over 9 bases. Germline assignment: CDR1 SGDLS and CDR2 YYNGEE. This CDR3 has 21 amino acids. V shed 1 base, J shed 0 bases, and the junction held 18 bases outside the gene matches. CDR3 coding DNA: TGTGCCAGCAGCGTAACCGCGGGGGGGCATATCGCCAGATCTAGCACAGATACGCAGTATTTT. Translating it yields CASSVTAGGHIARSSTDTQYF.

This clonotype turned up a few times. The rearrangement joins TRBV20-1 to TRBJ2-5; tentative D call: TRBD1 (5 bases). With 3 bases removed from V and 5 bases from J, the gap between germline ends came to 16 bases. Germline V gene data show CDR1 as DFQATT and CDR2 as SNEGSKA (reference sequence). The CDR3 has 14 residues. CDR3 coding DNA: TGCAGTGCTAGTTGGTTAGGCAGGGTGGAGACCCAGTACTTC. Protein product: CSASWLGRVETQYF.

As concerns this clonotype: This could be a read error, since a much larger clone is one nucleotide away. This chain connects TRBV27 to TRBJ1-5; D is ambiguous. This CDR3 region has 13 residues. Germline assignment: CDR1 MNHEY and CDR2 SMNVEV (reference sequence). The V gene lost 5 bases and the J gene lost 3 bases, with 8 bases spanning the gap. The CDR3 here is CASSRTVNQPQHF. DNA for the CDR3: TGTGCCAGCAGTCGGACGGTCAATCAGCCCCAGCATTTT.

Worth noting for this clonotype: This may stem from a read error, because a much larger clone lies one nucleotide away. Since no conserved phenylalanine or tryptophan closes the CDR3, a read error is the likely cause. The genes are TRBV10-3 and TRBJ1-4; weak D call: TRBD1 (6 bases). CDR1 is ENHRY and CDR2 is SYGVKD in the germline V gene. The germline V and J ends were trimmed by 4 bases and 8 bases, with 8 bases remaining between them. This CDR3 comprises 12 residues. CDR3 amino acids: CAISVDREKLFY. Written as DNA, the CDR3 is TGTGCCATCAGTGTGGACAGAGAAAAACTGTTTTAT.

The rearrangement joins TRBV4-3 to TRBJ1-1, with D tentatively TRBD1 (6 bases). The V and J ends lost 2 bases and 0 bases respectively, with 16 bases between them. Per germline, CDR1 LGHNA and CDR2 YSLEER. This CDR3 is built from 17 residues. The CDR3 spells CASSQTIIGTLNTEAFF. CDR3 bases: TGCGCCAGCAGCCAAACCATTATCGGGACATTGAACACTGAAGCTTTCTTT.

The chain has TRBV3-1 and TRBJ1-2; 8 bases agree with TRBD1. Per germline, CDR1 LGHDT and CDR2 YNNKEL (reference sequence). The CDR3 has 14 residues. The junction had 6 bases not matched to a gene; V was cut back by 2 bases and J by 7 bases. CDR3 region: CASSQNQGAGGYTF. The CDR3 nucleotides read TGTGCCAGCAGCCAAAATCAGGGGGCCGGTGGCTACACCTTC.

The CDR3, as DNA: TGTGCCAGCAGACCCGACGGCACCTTGTTCACCGGGGAGCTGTTTTTT. Translated: CASRPDGTLFTGELFF. The genes are TRBV11-2 and TRBJ2-2; D call uncertain. The germline V gene encodes CDR1 SGHAT and CDR2 FQNNGV. The V end was cut by 6 bases, the J end by 4 bases, with 18 bases between. The CDR3 is made up of 16 amino acids.

The DNA of the CDR3 is TGCGCCAGCAGGTCAGGGCCGAACACTGAAGCTTTCTTT. This gives the protein CASRSGPNTEAFF. The V call is TRBV5-1, the J call TRBJ1-1; TRBD1 might be the D (5 bases). CDR1 is SGHRS, CDR2 YFSETQ, per germline. With 5 bases removed from V and 1 base from J, the gap between germline ends came to 9 bases. This CDR3 is 13 amino acids long.

This clonotype occurred a few times. V gene TRBV6-5 combines with J gene TRBJ2-7, with no clear D. The germline V and J ends were trimmed by 2 bases and 7 bases, with 15 bases remaining between them. The CDR3 loop spans 14 amino acids. Germline V gives CDR1 MNHEY, CDR2 SVGAGI. CDR3 sequence reads: CASSYGDAYQEQYF. CDR3 in DNA: TGTGCCAGCAGTTACGGTGACGCCTACCAAGAGCAGTACTTC.

This chain uses TRBV11-1 with TRBJ2-2, with 12 bases matching TRBD2. The CDR3 spans 18 residues. V was clipped by 5 bases and J by 1 base; unmatched bases: 8. Germline-derived CDR1 and CDR2 are SGHAT and FQDESV (reference sequence). The DNA of the CDR3 is TGTGCCAGCAGCCGACTAGCGGGGGCCTTCGAGAACACCGGGGAGCTGTTTTTT. It specifies CASSRLAGAFENTGELFF. Looking up the rest from reference TRBV11-1 and TRBJ2-2 gives the full variable domain: EAEVAQSPRYKITEKSQAVAFWCDPISGHATLYWYRQILGQGPELLVQFQDESVVDDSQLPKDRFSAERLKGVDSTLKIQPAELGDSAMYLCASSRLAGAFENTGELFFGEGSRLTVL.

This clonotype was picked up a small number of times. This rearrangement joins TRBV20-1 to TRBJ2-3; D is possibly TRBD2 (6 bases). V gave up 5 bases and J gave up 2 bases, with 11 bases separating them. CDR1 and CDR2 from the germline V gene are DFQATT and SNEGSKA (reference sequence). The CDR3 covers 13 residues. CDR3 in DNA: TGCAGTGCTCCCGGGACTGACACAGATACGCAGTATTTT. Amino acid sequence: CSAPGTDTDTQYF.

The sample holds many counts of this clonotype. This chain joins TRBV12-3 or TRBV12-4 and TRBJ1-5, with 10 bases that match TRBD1. CDR3 length equals 16 residues. The V segment lost 5 bases and the J segment 0 bases; nucleotides outside the gene matches: 4. DNA of the CDR3: TGTGCCAGCAGTCAAGACAGGGGGCATAGCAATCAGCCCCAGCATTTT. This translates into CASSQDRGHSNQPQHF.

The chain links TRBV29-1 to TRBJ2-7; D not resolved. Per the germline V gene, CDR1 is SQVTM and CDR2 is ANQGSEA. The CDR3 contains 11 residues. Trimming left V 3 bases short and J 9 bases short, with 12 bases between. The CDR3 DNA reads as TGCAGCGTTGATTCAAGTAAACGGCAGTACTTC. This gives the protein CSVDSSKRQYF.

This chain joins TRBV2 and TRBJ1-3, with no clear D. The CDR3 loop spans 16 amino acids. Germline V gives CDR1 SNHLY, CDR2 FYNNEI. Trimming took 3 bases from V and 0 from J, leaving 12 bases between them. The CDR3: CASSEATANSGNTIYF. CDR3 in DNA: TGTGCCAGCAGTGAGGCGACGGCCAACTCTGGAAACACCATATATTTT.

This rearrangement joins TRBV6-2 or TRBV6-3 to TRBJ2-7; D is unclear. The V and J ends lost 4 bases and 2 bases respectively, with 12 bases between them. The germline gives CDR1 MNHEY, CDR2 SVGEGT. This CDR3 has 14 residues. The chain's CDR3 is CASSSMGWAYEQYF. CDR3 coding DNA: TGTGCCAGCAGTTCGATGGGATGGGCCTACGAGCAGTACTTC.

This clonotype was seen only a few times. The gene calls are TRBV11-2 and TRBJ1-1; D uncertain. Germline assignment: CDR1 SGHAT and CDR2 FQNNGV. V lost 1 base and J lost 1, with 10 bases in between. This CDR3 is built from 15 residues. The CDR3 DNA is TGTGCCAGCAGCTTAGTGTTTGCAGGGAACACTGAAGCTTTCTTT. It codes for CASSLVFAGNTEAFF.

This clonotype has a handful of counts. The rearrangement joins TRBV28 to TRBJ2-2; the match to TRBD2 covers 10 bases. The germline V gene encodes CDR1 MDHEN and CDR2 SYDVKM. The CDR3 runs 17 residues. J was trimmed by 2 bases and V by 3 bases; bases with no gene match: 6. CDR3 region: CASSLNSGGPNTGELFF. CDR3 in DNA: TGTGCCAGCAGTTTGAATAGCGGGGGGCCTAACACCGGGGAGCTGTTTTTT.

The table lists this clonotype with a few counts. The rearrangement uses TRBV7-6 and TRBJ1-2, with TRBD1 matching over 10 bases. Germline V gene lookup returns CDR1 SGHVS and CDR2 FNYEAQ. V lost 1 base, J lost 4 bases, and 6 bases stayed unmatched. This CDR3 comprises 16 residues. CDR3 sequence reads: CASSLGGDRGSYGYTF. The CDR3 DNA is TGTGCCAGCAGCTTAGGGGGGGACAGGGGCTCCTATGGCTACACCTTC.

Many counts were recorded for this clonotype. J is TRBJ1-1 and V is TRBV15, with D uncertain. This CDR3 has 14 residues. Trimming took off 0 bases at V and 3 bases at J, with 8 bases between the two ends. The germline gives CDR1 LNHNV, CDR2 YYDKDF (reference sequence). The CDR3 nucleotides read TGTGCCACCAGCAGAGACCTCCAGGACACTGAAGCTTTCTTT. Protein product: CATSRDLQDTEAFF.

CDR3 protein: CASSLTKRAGELFF. For the CDR3, the DNA is TGTGCCAGCAGTTTAACAAAACGAGCCGGGGAGCTGTTTTTT. J is TRBJ2-2 and V is TRBV12-3 or TRBV12-4; D unclear. Trimming shortened V by 2 bases and J by 6 bases, and 10 bases separated the two germline ends. The CDR3 totals 14 residues.